This TCR beta chain was captured in a study of response to subunit inactivated influenza vaccine. The study, taken as a whole, reports: Seasonal influenza vaccination, on each occasion, was suggested by the authors to recruit few new T cells.

The junction had 2 bases not matched to a gene; V was cut back by 2 bases and J by 4 bases. The V gene's germline CDR1 is SQVTM and CDR2 ANQGSEA. The CDR3 consists of 13 residues. TCRdb passed the RT-PCR reads through MiXCR, listing each CDR3 protein once. This sample yields roughly 710,000 distinct CDR3 sequences, of which 14% are seen a single time; 7.6% belongs to the top ten. Notes on this clonotype: Its antigen remains unknown.

The rearrangement links TRBV29-1 to TRBJ2-1, with 7 bases that match TRBD2. The sequencing here drew on PBMCs from blood, taken 14 to 15 days before vaccination. This TCR derives from a man aged 45-65 years who received an inactivated influenza vaccine. In DNA, the CDR3 is TGCAGCGTTGAACTAGCGGCGTACAATGAGCAGTTCTTC. This translates into CSVELAAYNEQFF.